These 7 T cell receptor beta chains came from one sample sequenced in a study of blood T cell repertoires in COVID-19. Clones were sequenced by immunoSEQ multiplex PCR, and TCRdb holds only the in-frame ones, with some missing. Found here are about 410,000 clones, over 75% of them singletons; the top ten hold 1.5% to 1.8%. Source material: peripheral blood. These receptors were taken from a woman aged 40 to 49 with COVID-19, enrolled during active disease.

The V gene is TRBV9, the J gene TRBJ2-7, with 11 nucleotides matching TRBD1. The ends lost 0 bases at V and 6 bases at J; junction bases unmatched: 8. This CDR3 contains 16 residues. Per the germline V gene, CDR1 is SGDLS and CDR2 is YYNGEE. The CDR3 is CASSVAGTGGLFEQYF. CDR3 sequence (DNA): TGTGCCAGCAGCGTAGCTGGGACAGGGGGACTCTTCGAGCAGTACTTC.

The chain uses TRBV30 and TRBJ1-1, with 7 bases identical to TRBD1. The CDR3 is 13 residues long. Germline CDR1 and CDR2: GTSNPN and SVGIG (reference sequence). The V gene end was trimmed by 5 bases and the J gene end by 5 bases; junction bases not matched to a gene: 8. Here the CDR3 DNA reads TGTGCCTGGGAGGACAGGCGAGGGACTGAAGCTTTCTTT. It specifies CAWEDRRGTEAFF.

The V gene is TRBV5-1, the J gene TRBJ1-4; 7 bases are a match to TRBD1. CDR3 length equals 14 residues. Germline V gene sequence: CDR1 SGHRS, CDR2 YFSETQ. The J segment lost 4 bases and the V segment lost 4 bases, leaving 4 bases of the junction unmatched. In DNA form, the CDR3 reads TGCGCCAGCAGCCCTGGACAGGTTAATGAAAAACTGTTTTTT. It codes for CASSPGQVNEKLFF.

This chain uses TRBV12-3 or TRBV12-4 with TRBJ1-5; D gene uncertain. This CDR3 contains 12 residues. V dropped 8 bases and J dropped 7 bases, with 12 bases sitting between them. CDR3 in DNA: TGTGCCAGCTCCTATCCCCCCCAGCCCCAGCATTTT. Amino acids: CASSYPPQPQHF.

V is TRBV5-1 and J is TRBJ2-2, with TRBD2 matching 9 bases. V dropped 6 bases and J dropped 7; count of bases not matched to a gene: 10. The CDR3 has 15 residues. Looked up from germline, CDR1 is SGHRS and CDR2 is YFSETQ. The CDR3 sequence is CASKIAGVRGGELFF. Written as DNA, the CDR3 is TGCGCCAGCAAGATAGCGGGAGTAAGAGGCGGGGAGCTGTTTTTT. The full variable domain, its missing parts supplied by reference TRBV5-1 and TRBJ2-2, is KAGVTQTPRYLIKTRGQQVTLSCSPISGHRSVSWYQQTPGQGLQFLFEYFSETQRNKGNFPGRFSGRQFSNSRSEMNVSTLELGDSALYLCASKIAGVRGGELFFGEGSRLTVL.

This chain connects TRBV30 to TRBJ1-3; 11 bases are a match to TRBD1. The CDR3 runs to 19 residues. The V segment lost 3 bases and the J segment 5 bases; nucleotides outside the gene matches: 18. Germline V gene lookup returns CDR1 GTSNPN and CDR2 SVGIG (reference sequence). As DNA, the CDR3 is TGTGCCTGGAGCCCAACGCGAGTTTACGGGACAGGGGGGAGAAACACCATATATTTT. This codes for CAWSPTRVYGTGGRNTIYF.

Written as DNA, the CDR3 is TGTGCCAGCAGCTTACGAGGACTAGGGGCCTACGAGCAGTACTTC. Residues: CASSLRGLGAYEQYF. The chain uses TRBV7-2 and TRBJ2-7, with 7 bases that match TRBD2. The germline V gene encodes CDR1 SGHTA and CDR2 FQGNSA. Losses at the gene ends were 2 bases for V and 2 bases for J; bases not matched to a gene: 6. CDR3 length: 15 residues.